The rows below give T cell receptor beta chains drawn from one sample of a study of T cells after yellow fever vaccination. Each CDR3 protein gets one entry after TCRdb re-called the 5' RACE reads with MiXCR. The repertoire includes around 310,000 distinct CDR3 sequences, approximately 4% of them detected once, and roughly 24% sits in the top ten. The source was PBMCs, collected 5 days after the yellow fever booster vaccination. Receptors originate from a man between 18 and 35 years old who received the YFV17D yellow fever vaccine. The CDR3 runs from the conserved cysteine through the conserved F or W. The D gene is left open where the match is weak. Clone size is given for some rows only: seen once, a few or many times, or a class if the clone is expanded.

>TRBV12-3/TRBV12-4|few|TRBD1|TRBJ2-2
TGTGCCAGCAGCAAGGGGCGGCAGGGGGCCGGGGAGCTGTTTTTT
CASSKGRQGAGELFF
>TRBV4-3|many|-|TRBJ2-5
TGCGCCAGCAGCCCCGACATACCCTGCCCCCAAGAGACCCAGTACTTC
CASSPDIPCPQETQYF
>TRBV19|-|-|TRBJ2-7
TGTGCCAGTAGTATAGGTGAGGCAGCCGTGGGCTACGAGCAGTACTTC
CASSIGEAAVGYEQYF
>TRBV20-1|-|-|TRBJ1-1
TGCAGTGCTAGTAGAGATCAGGGGCGGACTGAAGCTTTCTTT
CSASRDQGRTEAFF
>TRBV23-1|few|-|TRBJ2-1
TGCGCCAGCAGTCAATCGCGGTCCAGGCAGGGCCTTAGGCATGAGCAGTTCTTC
CASSQSRSRQGLRHEQFF
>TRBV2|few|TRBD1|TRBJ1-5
TGTGCCGGTAACAGGGGTGGCAGCAATCAGCCCCAGCATTTT
CAGNRGGSNQPQHF
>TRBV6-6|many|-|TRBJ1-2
TGTGCCAGCAGTTTAGGTGCTGACTATGGCTACACCTTC
CASSLGADYGYTF
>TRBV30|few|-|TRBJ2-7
TGTGCCTGGAGTGTCCCAGATCTCGTGAGCGAGCAGTACTTC
CAWSVPDLVSEQYF
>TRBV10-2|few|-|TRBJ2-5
TGCGCCAGCAGCACAAGGGCCTGGGGAGAGACCCAGTACTTC
CASSTRAWGETQYF
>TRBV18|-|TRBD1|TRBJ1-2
TGTGCCAGCTCACCATCCGTCATGACAGGGGGCGGTGGCTACACCTTC
CASSPSVMTGGGGYTF
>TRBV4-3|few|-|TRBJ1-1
TGCGCCAGCCGGAAAGCGATTAACACTGAAGCTTTCTTT
CASRKAINTEAFF
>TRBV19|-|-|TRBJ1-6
TGTGCCAGTAGCCTCAGGGAAAGGAATTCACCCCTCCACTTT
CASSLRERNSPLHF
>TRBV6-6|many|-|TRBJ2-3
TGTGCCAGCAGTCCAACTCCGGGGACTAGCACAGATACGCAGTATTTT
CASSPTPGTSTDTQYF
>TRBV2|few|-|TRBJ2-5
TGTGCCAGCGGGCCAGGGACTCTGTCGGGGAAGACCCAGTACTTC
CASGPGTLSGKTQYF
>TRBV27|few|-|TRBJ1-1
TGTGCCAGCAGTTTATTTGCGGGGACTGAAGCTTTCTTT
CASSLFAGTEAFF
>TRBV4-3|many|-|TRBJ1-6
TGCGCCAGCAGCCTTGGCAGGGGTGATTCACCCCTCCACTTT
CASSLGRGDSPLHF
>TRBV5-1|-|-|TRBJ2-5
TGCGCCAGCAGCCAAGAGGCCCGGCAAGAGACCCAGTACTTC
CASSQEARQETQYF
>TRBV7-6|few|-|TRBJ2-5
TGTGCCAGCAGCCCACATTTAGAGACCCAGTACTTC
CASSPHLETQYF
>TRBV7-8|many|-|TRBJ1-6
TGTGCCAGCAGTTACAGGGAGAGCTCCTATAATTCACCCCTCCACTTT
CASSYRESSYNSPLHF
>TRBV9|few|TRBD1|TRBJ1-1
TGTGCCAGCAGCGCCCCGTTTGGACAGGGGATTAACACTGAAGCTTTCTTT
CASSAPFGQGINTEAFF
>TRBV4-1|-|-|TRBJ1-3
TGCGCCAGCAGCCAAGGACCGATCTCTGGAAACACCATATATTTT
CASSQGPISGNTIYF
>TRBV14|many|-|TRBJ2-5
TGTGCCAGCAGCCGTACAAATGGGGCCGCTCTGGGCCAAGAGACCCAGTACTTC
CASSRTNGAALGQETQYF
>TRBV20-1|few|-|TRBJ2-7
TGCAGTGCTACGGGTCAAGACAGACCAGCATACGAGCAGTACTTC
CSATGQDRPAYEQYF
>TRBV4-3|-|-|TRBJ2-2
TGCGCCAGCAGCCAGAATGTAGCCCCCGGGGAGCTGTTTTTT
CASSQNVAPGELFF
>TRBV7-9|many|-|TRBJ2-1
TGTGCCAGCAGCCCTGACAACAATGAGCAGTTCTTC
CASSPDNNEQFF
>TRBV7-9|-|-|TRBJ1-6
TGTGCCAGCAGCTACGTCCAGGGTAATTCACCCCTCCACTTT
CASSYVQGNSPLHF
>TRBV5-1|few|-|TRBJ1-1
TGCGCCAGCAGCTTGGGTCGACAGGCTGAAGCTTTCTTT
CASSLGRQAEAFF
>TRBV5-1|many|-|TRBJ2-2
TGCGCCAGCAGCCCTAGAGGCTCCACCGGGGAGCTGTTTTTT
CASSPRGSTGELFF
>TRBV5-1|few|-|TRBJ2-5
TGCGCCAGCAGCCCCGACGAGGGAACCCAGTACTTC
CASSPDEGTQYF
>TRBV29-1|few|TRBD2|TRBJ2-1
TGCAGCGTCTTACTAGCGGGGGACCCTTTGTACAATGAGCAGTTCTTC
CSVLLAGDPLYNEQFF
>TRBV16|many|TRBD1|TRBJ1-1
TGTGCCAGCAGCCAAATCCGGACAGGCTTGAACACTGAAGCTTTCTTT
CASSQIRTGLNTEAFF
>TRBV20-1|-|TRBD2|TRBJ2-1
TGCAGTGCTGAGAGCGGGAGCTCCTACAATGAGCAGTTCTTC
CSAESGSSYNEQFF
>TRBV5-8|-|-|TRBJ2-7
TGTGCCAGCAGCTTTACAGGGCCCTACGAGCAGTACTTC
CASSFTGPYEQYF
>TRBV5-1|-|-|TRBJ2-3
TGCGCCAGCAGCTTGGACGGCAACCCCACAGATACGCAGTATTTT
CASSLDGNPTDTQYF
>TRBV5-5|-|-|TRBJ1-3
TGTGCCAGCAGCTTGGGTAGGACAAAGCTTGGAAACACCATATATTTT
CASSLGRTKLGNTIYF